A single sample gave rise to the 12 T cell receptor beta chains below, sequenced in a study of blood T cell repertoires in COVID-19. Generated by immunoSEQ multiplex PCR, the TCRdb table keeps only in-frame clones and is missing some. The sample lists a few hundred thousand clones; approximately 90% were seen once. Specimen: PBMCs or T cells enriched from blood (not recorded which). The receptor source for this set is a woman aged 18-29 years who had recovered from COVID-19.

The gene calls are TRBV20-1 and TRBJ2-3; 12 positions match TRBD2. This CDR3 contains 16 residues. The V gene's germline CDR1 is DFQATT and CDR2 SNEGSKA (reference sequence). Trimming removed 3 bases from V and 2 bases from J; junction bases left unmatched: 6. CDR3 coding DNA: TGCAGTGCTAGTTCTTGGACTAGCGGGGACACAGATACGCAGTATTTT. This gives the protein CSASSWTSGDTDTQYF.

The gene calls are TRBV5-1 and TRBJ2-2, with 9 nucleotides matching TRBD2. The CDR3 is 15 amino acids. Germline CDR1 is SGHRS and CDR2 is YFSETQ. Unmatched junction bases numbered 3, after V lost 5 bases and J lost 1 base. The CDR3 sequence: CASSQAGGNTGELFF. The CDR3 nucleotides are TGCGCCAGCAGTCAAGCGGGGGGGAACACCGGGGAGCTGTTTTTT.

To note about this clone: This CDR3 is also generated by other DNA sequences in the sample. V and J are TRBV3-1 (or the pseudogene TRBV3-2) and TRBJ1-1; no clear D. V was trimmed by 2 bases and J by 1 base, leaving 11 bases between them. Germline assignment: CDR1 LGHDT and CDR2 YNNKEL (reference sequence). CDR3 length equals 15 residues. The CDR3 DNA follows: TGTGCCAGCAGCCAACCCTCTCGAGGGAACACTGAAGCTTTCTTT. Translated: CASSQPSRGNTEAFF.

The V gene is TRBV6-5, the J gene TRBJ1-1; D remains unclear. The germline CDR1 and CDR2 sequences are MNHEY and SVGAGI. V was pared by 7 bases and J by 8 bases, with 8 bases between. The CDR3 has 10 amino acids. The CDR3 reads CASNLVEAFF. In DNA, the CDR3 is TGTGCCAGCAATCTTGTAGAAGCTTTCTTT.

The chain combines TRBV27 with TRBJ1-5, with 7 bases aligning to TRBD1. Germline-derived CDR1 and CDR2 are MNHEY and SMNVEV (reference sequence). V lost 4 bases to trimming and J lost 0 bases; unmatched junction nucleotides: 6. This CDR3 comprises 16 residues. The CDR3: CASSSHRGNSNQPQHF. Here the CDR3 DNA reads TGTGCCAGCAGTTCCCACAGGGGAAATAGCAATCAGCCCCAGCATTTT.

The V call is TRBV7-8, the J call TRBJ2-1, with D maybe TRBD2 (5 bases). V gave up 2 bases and J gave up 4 bases, with 12 bases separating them. Per the germline V gene, CDR1 is SGHVS and CDR2 is FQNEAQ. This CDR3 spans 15 amino acids. The CDR3 spells CASSLFPGLYNEQFF. DNA for the CDR3: TGTGCCAGCAGCTTATTCCCGGGGTTATACAATGAGCAGTTCTTC.

The chain employs TRBV19 and TRBJ1-5, with D perhaps matching TRBD1 (6 bases). Germline V gene data show CDR1 as LNHDA and CDR2 as SQIVND (reference sequence). This CDR3 is 15 amino acids long. Trimming removed 7 bases from V and 0 bases from J, with 13 bases in between. The CDR3 loop reads CASTLGQNSNQPQHF. CDR3 nucleotide sequence: TGTGCCAGTACCCTCGGACAGAATAGCAATCAGCCCCAGCATTTT.

This sequence joins TRBV19 and TRBJ1-2; D unresolved. The CDR3 has 16 residues. V lost 0 bases and J lost 2, with 13 bases in between. Germline V lookup: CDR1 LNHDA, CDR2 SQIVND (reference sequence). The CDR3 here is CASSIDVTALNYGYTF. The CDR3 DNA reads TGTGCCAGTAGTATAGATGTCACCGCCCTAAACTATGGCTACACCTTC.

V and J are TRBV10-3 and TRBJ1-2; 7 bases agree with TRBD1. The CDR3 loop spans 13 amino acids. Trimming took 7 bases from V and 1 from J; bases not matched to a gene: 3. Germline V gives CDR1 ENHRY, CDR2 SYGVKD. CDR3 in DNA: TGTGCCATCATGGGGACAGTTAACTATGGCTACACCTTC. It yields the protein CAIMGTVNYGYTF.

The chain has TRBV6-5 and TRBJ2-1; 12 positions agree with TRBD2. Trimming cost V 5 bases and J 6 bases; bases outside gene matches: 2. CDR3 length equals 14 residues. The germline V gene encodes CDR1 MNHEY and CDR2 SVGAGI. The CDR3: CASSPTSGGNEQFF. CDR3 DNA: TGTGCCAGCAGTCCGACTAGCGGGGGCAATGAGCAGTTCTTC.

The chain recombines TRBV27 with TRBJ2-7, with 11 bases aligning to TRBD2. V lost 4 bases, J lost 3 bases, and 5 bases stayed unmatched. Germline lookup yields CDR1 MNHEY and CDR2 SMNVEV (reference sequence). The CDR3 has 15 amino acids. The CDR3 coding sequence is TGTGCCAGCAGTTATTCCGGGACTAGCGGCTACGAGCAGTACTTC. Translated, it gives CASSYSGTSGYEQYF.

The V and J genes are TRBV5-1 and TRBJ1-1; D ambiguous. Germline CDR1 and CDR2: SGHRS and YFSETQ. The CDR3 sequence is 14 residues long. V lost 5 bases and J 0 bases, leaving 11 bases between the germline ends. The CDR3 is CASRTRSMNTEAFF. For the CDR3, the DNA is TGCGCCAGCAGAACGAGGAGTATGAACACTGAAGCTTTCTTT.